A selection of T cell receptor beta chains follows, all from one sample in a study of CXCR3-negative and CXCR3-positive naive CD8 T cells. TCRdb reprocessed the 5' RACE reads, with one entry per CDR3 protein and no DNA. The sample includes 140,000 to 150,000 distinct CDR3 sequences. The sample comprised naive CXCR3+ CD8+ T cells from blood. These receptors all stem from a human donor in good health. Some clones in this sample may be carry-over from other donors' samples. The CDR3 runs from the conserved cysteine through the conserved F or W. The order of the fields is J gene, V gene, CDR3 protein.

J gene: TRBJ2-5
V gene: TRBV11-1
CDR3 protein: CASSPGAGGTETQYF

J gene: TRBJ1-5
V gene: TRBV12-5
CDR3 protein: CASGFLVSSVTEGQPQHF

J gene: TRBJ1-2
V gene: TRBV7-9
CDR3 protein: CASSRMDRVEGYTF

J gene: TRBJ2-3
V gene: TRBV15
CDR3 protein: CATSRDLELVTDTQYF

J gene: TRBJ2-3
V gene: TRBV5-1
CDR3 protein: CASSLWRGGSTDTQYF

J gene: TRBJ1-1
V gene: TRBV5-1
CDR3 protein: CASSLAGRGTEAFF

J gene: TRBJ1-2
V gene: TRBV6-2/TRBV6-3
CDR3 protein: CASSTDASYTF

J gene: TRBJ2-3
V gene: TRBV29-1
CDR3 protein: CSVIRVDTQYF

J gene: TRBJ1-2
V gene: TRBV5-1
CDR3 protein: CASSVDIADANYGYTF

J gene: TRBJ1-1
V gene: TRBV29-1
CDR3 protein: CSVITHSAGDTEAFF

J gene: TRBJ2-7
V gene: TRBV29-1
CDR3 protein: CSVELRDLSYEQYF